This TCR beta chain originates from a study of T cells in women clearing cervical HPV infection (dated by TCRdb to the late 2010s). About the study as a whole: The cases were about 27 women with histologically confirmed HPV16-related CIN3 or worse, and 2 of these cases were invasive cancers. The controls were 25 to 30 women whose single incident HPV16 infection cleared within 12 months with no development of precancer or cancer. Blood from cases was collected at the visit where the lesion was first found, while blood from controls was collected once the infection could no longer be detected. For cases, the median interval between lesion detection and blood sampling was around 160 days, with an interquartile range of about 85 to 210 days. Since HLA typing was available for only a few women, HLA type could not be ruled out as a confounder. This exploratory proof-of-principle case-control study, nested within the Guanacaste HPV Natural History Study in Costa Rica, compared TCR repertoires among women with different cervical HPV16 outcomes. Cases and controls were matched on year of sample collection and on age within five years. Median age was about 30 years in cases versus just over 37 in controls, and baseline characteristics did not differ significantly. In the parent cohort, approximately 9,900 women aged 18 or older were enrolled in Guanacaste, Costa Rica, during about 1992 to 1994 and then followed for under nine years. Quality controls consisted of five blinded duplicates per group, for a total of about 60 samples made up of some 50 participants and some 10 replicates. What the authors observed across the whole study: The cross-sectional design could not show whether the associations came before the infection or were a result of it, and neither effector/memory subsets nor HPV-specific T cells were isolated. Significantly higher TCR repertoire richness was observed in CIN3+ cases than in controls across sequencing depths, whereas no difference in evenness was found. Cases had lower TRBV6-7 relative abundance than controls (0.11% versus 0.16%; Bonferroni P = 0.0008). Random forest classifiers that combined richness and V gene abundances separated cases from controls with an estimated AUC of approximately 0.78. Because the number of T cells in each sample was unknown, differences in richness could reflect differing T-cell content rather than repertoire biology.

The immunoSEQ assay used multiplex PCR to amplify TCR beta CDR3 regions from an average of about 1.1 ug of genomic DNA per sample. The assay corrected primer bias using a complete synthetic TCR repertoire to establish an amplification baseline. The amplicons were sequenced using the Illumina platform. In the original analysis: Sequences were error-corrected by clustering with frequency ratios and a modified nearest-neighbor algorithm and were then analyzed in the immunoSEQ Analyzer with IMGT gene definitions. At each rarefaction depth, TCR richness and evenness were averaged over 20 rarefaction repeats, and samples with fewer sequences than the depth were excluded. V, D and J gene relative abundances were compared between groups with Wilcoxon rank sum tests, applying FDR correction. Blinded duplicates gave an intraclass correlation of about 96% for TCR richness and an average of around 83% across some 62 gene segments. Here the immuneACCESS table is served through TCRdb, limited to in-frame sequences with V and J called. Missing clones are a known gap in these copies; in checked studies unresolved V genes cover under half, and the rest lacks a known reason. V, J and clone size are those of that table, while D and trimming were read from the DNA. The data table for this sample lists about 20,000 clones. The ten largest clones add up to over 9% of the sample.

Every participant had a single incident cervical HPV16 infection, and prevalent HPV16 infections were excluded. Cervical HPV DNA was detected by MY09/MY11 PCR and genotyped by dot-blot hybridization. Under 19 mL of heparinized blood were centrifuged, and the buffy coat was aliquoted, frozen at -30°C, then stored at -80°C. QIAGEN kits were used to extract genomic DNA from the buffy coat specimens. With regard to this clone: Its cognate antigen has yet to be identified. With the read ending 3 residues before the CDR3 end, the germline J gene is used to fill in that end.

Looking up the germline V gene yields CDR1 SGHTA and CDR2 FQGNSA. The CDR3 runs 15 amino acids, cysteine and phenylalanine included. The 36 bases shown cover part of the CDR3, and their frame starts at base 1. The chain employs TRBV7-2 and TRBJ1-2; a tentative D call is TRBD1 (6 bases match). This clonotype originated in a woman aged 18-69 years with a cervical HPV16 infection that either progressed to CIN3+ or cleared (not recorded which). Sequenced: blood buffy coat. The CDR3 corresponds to CASSLYTGGGDTYTF. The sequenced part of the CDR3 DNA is TGTGCCAGCAGCTTATATACGGGAGGGGGAGATACC.